The 25 T cell receptor beta chains presented below share a single source sample, sequenced in a study of siplizumab effects on memory and regulatory T cells. Measured with immunoSEQ multiplex PCR; TCRdb has only the in-frame clones, and not every one. The sample lists about 100,000 clones; around 90% were seen once. Sequencing used CD4+ T cells sorted from blood. These receptors were collected from a human donor in good health. Some clones in this sample may be carry-over from other donors' samples.

The table lists this clone with a few counts. The V and J genes are TRBV19 and TRBJ1-5; tentative D call: TRBD1 (6 bases). The CDR3 consists of 14 residues. CDR1 is LNHDA and CDR2 is SQIVND in the germline V gene (reference sequence). V was trimmed by 5 bases and J by 7 bases, leaving 15 bases between them. The CDR3 DNA is TGTGCCAGTAGTCTCTTTGCAGGGGAACAGCCCCAGCATTTT. Its translation: CASSLFAGEQPQHF.

The gene calls are TRBV28 and TRBJ1-5; no clear D gene. The CDR3 is made up of 14 amino acids. The V end lost 5 bases, the J end lost 3 bases, and 11 bases lay between the germline ends. Germline loops: CDR1 MDHEN, CDR2 SYDVKM. The CDR3 nucleotides are TGTGCCAGCAGTCCCGGATCCAACAATCAGCCCCAGCATTTT. Residues: CASSPGSNNQPQHF.

V and J are TRBV19 and TRBJ2-1; 10 nucleotides align to TRBD1. The germline V gene has CDR1 LNHDA and CDR2 SQIVND (reference sequence). With 0 bases clipped from V and 7 bases from J, the junction kept 6 bases outside the gene matches. The CDR3 covers 16 residues. CDR3 nucleotide sequence: TGTGCCAGTAGTATAGAGGGACAGGGGAGCTGGAATGAGCAGTTCTTC. Translated, it gives CASSIEGQGSWNEQFF. The complete variable domain, with remaining parts taken from reference TRBV19 and TRBJ2-1, reads DGGITQSPKYLFRKEGQNVTLSCEQNLNHDAMYWYRQDPGQGLRLIYYSQIVNDFQKGDIAEGYSVSREKKESFPLTVTSAQKNPTAFYLCASSIEGQGSWNEQFFGPGTRLTVL.

As DNA, the CDR3 is TGTGCCAGCAGTGTGCTCCAGGGGGGACAGGGGGCCGAGCAGTACTTC. Translation gives CASSVLQGGQGAEQYF. The chain uses TRBV2 and TRBJ2-7, with 12 bases matching TRBD1. Unmatched junction bases numbered 10, after V lost 4 bases and J lost 6 bases. The CDR3 sequence is 16 residues long. CDR1 and CDR2 (germline): SNHLY, FYNNEI.

The chain combines TRBV9 with TRBJ2-5, with TRBD2 as a possible D gene (6 bases). The V gene's germline CDR1 is SGDLS and CDR2 YYNGEE. This CDR3 is 15 amino acids long. V lost 4 bases to trimming and J lost 5 bases, with 18 bases between them. The CDR3 is CASSPRDLQVETQYF. As DNA, the CDR3 is TGTGCCAGCAGCCCACGGGACTTGCAGGTTGAGACCCAGTACTTC.

The CDR3 DNA sequence: TGTGCCAGCAGTTTGTCAGGTGCGGGGGATCAGCCCCAGCATTTT. It is translated as CASSLSGAGDQPQHF. V is TRBV6-5 and J is TRBJ1-5, with D maybe TRBD1 (5 bases). Germline CDR1 MNHEY, CDR2 SVGAGI. The CDR3 is 15 amino acids. Between the trimmed V and J ends, which lost 4 bases and 5 bases, there was a span of 15 bases.

This sequence joins TRBV5-1 and TRBJ2-3, with D maybe TRBD2 (6 bases). CDR1 and CDR2 (germline): SGHRS, YFSETQ. The CDR3 contains 16 residues. V lost 4 bases to trimming and J lost 6 bases, with 21 bases between them. Here the CDR3 reads CASSAARDSDPDTQYF. The CDR3, as DNA: TGCGCCAGCAGCGCCGCCAGGGACTCCGACCCCGATACGCAGTATTTT.

The CDR3 loop reads CASSLEGRLRDEQYF. DNA for the CDR3: TGTGCCAGCAGCTTAGAGGGCAGACTCAGGGACGAGCAGTACTTC. V gene TRBV11-2 combines with J gene TRBJ2-7; weak D call: TRBD1 (5 bases). CDR3 length: 15 amino acids. V was shortened by 0 bases and J by 5 bases, with 14 bases between the two germline ends. Germline V lookup: CDR1 SGHAT, CDR2 FQNNGV.

The V gene is TRBV5-1, the J gene TRBJ2-2, with 7 bases matching TRBD2. Germline-derived CDR1 and CDR2 are SGHRS and YFSETQ. This CDR3 comprises 13 residues. With 3 bases clipped from V and 7 bases from J, the junction kept 3 bases outside the gene matches. CDR3 in amino acids: CASSSGRHGELFF. CDR3 sequence (DNA): TGCGCCAGCAGCTCCGGGAGGCACGGGGAGCTGTTTTTT.

The CDR3 region has the DNA TGCAGCGGGACAGGGCCCACCTACGAGCAGTACTTC. Amino acid sequence: CSGTGPTYEQYF. The V gene is TRBV29-1, the J gene TRBJ2-7; 8 nucleotides agree with TRBD1. Germline CDR1 and CDR2: SQVTM and ANQGSEA. There are 12 residues in the CDR3. V shed 7 bases and J 2 bases; nucleotides not matched to a gene: 4.

The V call is TRBV10-3, the J call TRBJ2-3, with 8 bases that match TRBD2. Trimming removed 3 bases from V and 1 base from J; junction bases left unmatched: 3. The CDR3 totals 15 residues. CDR1 and CDR2 (germline): ENHRY, SYGVKD. CDR3 protein: CAISDPGLGTDTQYF. The CDR3 DNA reads as TGTGCCATCAGTGACCCGGGACTAGGCACAGATACGCAGTATTTT.

The rearrangement links TRBV6-1 to TRBJ2-7; 11 bases fit TRBD1. Germline lookup yields CDR1 MNHNS and CDR2 SASEGT. The CDR3 runs 18 residues. V shed 1 base and J 1 base; nucleotides not matched to a gene: 9. The CDR3 nucleotides are TGTGCCAGCAGTGAAGGGCAGGACAGGGGGCTTTGGTCCTACGAGCAGTACTTC. Its protein product is CASSEGQDRGLWSYEQYF.

The chain combines TRBV10-3 with TRBJ1-5, with 9 bases aligning to TRBD1. This CDR3 contains 14 residues. The germline V gene has CDR1 ENHRY and CDR2 SYGVKD. The trim removed 3 bases at V and 5 bases at J, leaving 2 bases unmatched. DNA for the CDR3: TGTGCCATCAGTGACTACAGGGGGCATCAGCCCCAGCATTTT. This codes for CAISDYRGHQPQHF.

This chain links TRBV6-5 with TRBJ1-3, with unresolved D. Trimming pared 2 bases from V and 1 base from J, leaving 9 bases between. In germline, CDR1 is MNHEY, CDR2 SVGAGI. The CDR3 totals 15 residues. As DNA, the CDR3 is TGTGCCAGCAGTTACCGGCAGAATTCTGGAAACACCATATATTTT. This sequence encodes CASSYRQNSGNTIYF.

This clone showed up just once. The V call is TRBV6-5, the J call TRBJ2-5, with 9 bases that match TRBD1. Germline V gene data show CDR1 as MNHEY and CDR2 as SVGAGI. J was trimmed by 4 bases and V by 10 bases; bases with no gene match: 7. This CDR3 spans 13 amino acids. DNA of the CDR3: TGTGCCACCCGGGACAGGGTGGGAGAGACCCAGTACTTC. It yields the protein CATRDRVGETQYF.

CDR3 in DNA: TGTGCCAGCAGTTACTCCGGGACAGACATCTATGGCTACACCTTC. Translated: CASSYSGTDIYGYTF. J is TRBJ1-2 and V is TRBV6-6; 7 nucleotides line up with TRBD1. V lost 0 bases and J lost 4; bases outside the gene matches: 5. The CDR3 sequence is 15 residues long. Germline V gene sequence: CDR1 MNHNY, CDR2 SVGAGI (reference sequence).

The sample holds one count of this clone. The V and J genes are TRBV7-3 and TRBJ2-3; 9 bases align to TRBD2. Germline V lookup: CDR1 SGHTA, CDR2 FQGTGA. The V gene end was trimmed by 3 bases and the J gene end by 2 bases; junction bases not matched to a gene: 12. This CDR3 region has 18 residues. CDR3 DNA: TGTGCCAGCAGCTTCAAGGCCCGCAGCGGGAGGAACACAGATACGCAGTATTTT. Residues: CASSFKARSGRNTDTQYF.

V is TRBV19 and J is TRBJ2-1, with 10 bases lining up with TRBD2. The CDR3 spans 16 residues. Germline-derived CDR1 and CDR2 are LNHDA and SQIVND (reference sequence). J gave up 7 bases and V 4 bases, and 10 bases lay outside the gene matches. The CDR3, as DNA: TGTGCCAGTAGTAAGGGACTAGCGCCGAACTATAATGAGCAGTTCTTC. Its translation is CASSKGLAPNYNEQFF.

The chain combines TRBV2 with TRBJ1-2; 8 bases are shared with TRBD1. V gave up 5 bases and J gave up 7 bases; unmatched junction bases: 15. Germline V gives CDR1 SNHLY, CDR2 FYNNEI. The length of the CDR3 is 16 residues. The CDR3 DNA reads TGTGCCAGCAGTATACGCCGGGACAGGAGCGAGGGTGGCTACACCTTC. Residues: CASSIRRDRSEGGYTF.

The chain is built from TRBV9 and TRBJ1-2; TRBD1 matches 8 bases. The CDR3 is made up of 14 amino acids. CDR1 SGDLS and CDR2 YYNGEE come from the germline V gene. V dropped 3 bases and J dropped 4; count of bases not matched to a gene: 5. The CDR3 DNA is TGTGCCAGCAGCGCCCAGGGGGCCAGCTATGGCTACACCTTC. It encodes CASSAQGASYGYTF. The entire variable domain, with the rest obtained from reference TRBV9 and TRBJ1-2, is as follows: DSGVTQTPKHLITATGQRVTLRCSPRSGDLSVYWYQQSLDQGLQFLIQYYNGEERAKGNILERFSAQQFPDLHSELNLSSLELGDSALYFCASSAQGASYGYTFGSGTRLTVV.

This clone was recorded only once. The CDR3 loop is CASSFTVLETQYF. For the CDR3, the DNA is TGTGCCAGCAGCTTCACAGTCCTAGAGACCCAGTACTTC. The chain uses TRBV7-2 and TRBJ2-5; the D is unclear. Trimming removed 3 bases from V and 4 bases from J, with 9 bases in between. The CDR3 is 13 residues long. Germline assignment: CDR1 SGHTA and CDR2 FQGNSA.

This clone was seen once. The rearrangement links TRBV14 to TRBJ2-1; D not certain. V lost 1 base and J lost 4, with 14 bases in between. The CDR3 contains 16 residues. CDR1 and CDR2 (germline): SGHDN, FVKESK. CDR3 sequence: CASSQVTTTYYNEQFF. CDR3 sequence (DNA): TGTGCCAGCAGCCAAGTAACCACGACATATTACAATGAGCAGTTCTTC.

V is TRBV10-3 and J is TRBJ1-2; no clear D. Deletions cut 2 bases from V and 6 bases from J, with 10 bases between. CDR1 is ENHRY and CDR2 is SYGVKD in the germline V gene. The CDR3 totals 13 residues. The CDR3 is CAISETTGDGYTF. CDR3 bases: TGTGCCATCAGTGAGACGACGGGTGATGGCTACACCTTC.

This clone came up once. The chain employs TRBV14 and TRBJ1-4; perhaps TRBD1 as D (5 bases). This CDR3 has 14 amino acids. From germline, CDR1 is SGHDN and CDR2 FVKESK. V shed 2 bases and J shed 7 bases, with 11 bases lying between them. CDR3 in amino acids: CASSQLLTGEKLFF. The DNA of the CDR3 is TGTGCCAGCAGCCAATTGTTAACAGGTGAAAAACTGTTTTTT. The full variable domain, in which reference TRBV14 and TRBJ1-4 provide the parts outside the CDR3, is EAGVTQFPSHSVIEKGQTVTLRCDPISGHDNLYWYRRVMGKEIKFLLHFVKESKQDESGMPNNRFLAERTGGTYSTLKVQPAELEDSGVYFCASSQLLTGEKLFFGSGTQLSVL.

The V call is TRBV6-5, the J call TRBJ2-1, with D hard to call. This CDR3 spans 11 amino acids. The ends were cut back, 0 bases at V and 8 bases at J, with 2 bases in the middle. The V gene's germline CDR1 is MNHEY and CDR2 SVGAGI. The CDR3 nucleotides read TGTGCCAGCAGTTACTCCCATGAGCAGTTCTTC. Protein: CASSYSHEQFF.